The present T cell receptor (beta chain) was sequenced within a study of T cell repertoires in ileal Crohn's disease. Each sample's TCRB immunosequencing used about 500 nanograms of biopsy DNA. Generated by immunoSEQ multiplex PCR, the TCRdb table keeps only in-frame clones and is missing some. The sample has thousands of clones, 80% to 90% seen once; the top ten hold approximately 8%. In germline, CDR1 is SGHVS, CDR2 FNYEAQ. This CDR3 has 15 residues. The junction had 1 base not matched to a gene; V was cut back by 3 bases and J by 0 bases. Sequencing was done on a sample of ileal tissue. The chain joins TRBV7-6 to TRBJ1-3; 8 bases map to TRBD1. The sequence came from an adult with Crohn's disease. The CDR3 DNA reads TGTGCCAGCAGCTTGGACAGGGACTCTGGAAACACCATATATTTT. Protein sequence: CASSLDRDSGNTIYF.